This note documents a single TCR beta chain sequence. Its antigen is still unknown. V was clipped by 2 bases and J by 5 bases, with 15 bases between them. There are 15 residues in the CDR3. CDR1 and CDR2 (germline): LNHNV, YYDKDF (reference sequence). The source of the sample is a study of cytomegalovirus exposure and HLA in healthy donors. Study conclusions and caveats: In a later analysis, parvovirus B19, influenza, CMV and Epstein-Barr virus appeared linked to several top co-occurrence clusters. Reported results showed that the classifier diagnosed cytomegalovirus status with high specificity and sensitivity. Rates of TCR association differed by HLA locus in a later analysis, with DRB1 highest and HLA-C lowest.

Primers included in the PCR were 60 Vbeta and 13 Jbeta primers. The table came from immunoSEQ multiplex PCR; TCRdb's copy has only in-frame clones and leaves some out. The sample records about 62,000 clones, 87% being singletons. The source of this sequence is a man younger than 35 in good health and CMV-seronegative. The V and J genes are TRBV15 and TRBJ1-2; D remains ambiguous. The sample consisted of PBMCs. The CDR3 DNA reads as TGTGCCACCAGCAGACACGAGGAGGCAGAATATGGCTACACCTTC. Protein product: CATSRHEEAEYGYTF.